The clone carrying this T cell receptor beta chain was seen ten or more times. The target antigen is unknown. The record originates from a study of T cell repertoires in cytomegalovirus infection. Whole-study context: Both CMV infection and a matching HLA type were indicated by public TCR beta signatures.

With 6 bases clipped from V and 2 bases from J, the junction kept 18 bases outside the gene matches. The CDR3 covers 18 residues. Each CDR3 protein gets one entry after TCRdb re-called the reads with MiXCR. The sample includes approximately 500,000 distinct CDR3 sequences, 10% to 12% seen only once; the top ten take about a tenth. Whole-study results and caveats: HLA-C-restricted CMV-specific TCR beta clonotypes prevailed in the ex vivo response. Carriers of CMV and the relevant HLA type were discriminated by public TCR beta frequency.

This rearrangement joins TRBV12-3 or TRBV12-4 to TRBJ1-1; 7 nucleotides agree with TRBD1. The receptor was isolated from a human donor in good health (CMV status not recorded). Some clones in this sample may be carry-over from other donors' samples. The specimen sequenced was PBMCs. Here the CDR3 reads CASRGPYWQGERNTEAFF. The CDR3 bases are TGTGCCAGCAGAGGCCCATATTGGCAGGGGGAGAGAAACACTGAAGCTTTCTTT.